This is a list of T cell receptor beta chains from one sample in a study of cytomegalovirus exposure and HLA in healthy donors. Clones were read by immunoSEQ multiplex PCR, and TCRdb kept only the in-frame ones, dropping some. The repertoire holds about 120,000 clones, with about four fifths as singletons. What was sequenced was PBMCs. The source of these receptors is a female donor in good health and CMV-seropositive. CDR3s include the opening cysteine and the closing phenylalanine or tryptophan. D genes are given only for firm matches. For some rows the clone size is stated as once, few or many, or as a class when expanded; others skip it.

size,V,J,D,DNA,CDR3
NA,TRBV7-3,TRBJ2-3,TRBD2,TGTGCCAGCAGCTTTTCTTCTCCTGACTTCGCGGGGGGGAGAGATACGCAGTATTTT,CASSFSSPDFAGGRDTQYF
NA,TRBV19,TRBJ2-2,NA,TGTGCCAGTACCCCCTCCGGCGGCACCGGGGAGCTGTTTTTT,CASTPSGGTGELFF
NA,TRBV5-4,TRBJ2-3,TRBD2,TGTGCCAGCAGCTCTGCACCCGGGACTAGCGGGGGCGCGGGAGATACGCAGTATTTT,CASSSAPGTSGGAGDTQYF
few,TRBV6-1,TRBJ1-1,NA,TGTGCCAGCAGTGACAGGAAAGCTTTCTTT,CASSDRKAFF
NA,TRBV7-2,TRBJ1-3,TRBD1,TGTGCCAGCAGCTGGGACAGGGGGCCTGGAAACACCATATATTTT,CASSWDRGPGNTIYF
few,TRBV14,TRBJ2-4,NA,TGTGCCAGCAGCCAAGATATGGGGGGATGGGCCAAAAACATTCAGTACTTC,CASSQDMGGWAKNIQYF
NA,TRBV7-3,TRBJ1-1,NA,TGTGCCAGCAGCCCCGGGGGGGTAGACACTGAAGCTTTCTTT,CASSPGGVDTEAFF
NA,TRBV27,TRBJ1-1,NA,TGTGCCAGCAGTTCCCCCCAATCTGAAGCTTTCTTT,CASSSPQSEAFF
few,TRBV4-3,TRBJ2-3,NA,TGCGCCAGCAGCCAAGTTTGGGGCTCTAGCACAGATACGCAGTATTTT,CASSQVWGSSTDTQYF
NA,TRBV4-1,TRBJ1-6,TRBD1,TGCGCCAGCAGCCAAGTGACAGGGGGAGTTTATAATTCACCCCTCCACTTT,CASSQVTGGVYNSPLHF
NA,TRBV9,TRBJ1-5,TRBD1,TGTGCCAGCAGCCATACAGGGGACAGCAATCAGCCCCAGCATTTT,CASSHTGDSNQPQHF
NA,TRBV6-4,TRBJ1-5,NA,TGTGCCAGCCCCTGGAAAGGGGATGGCAATCAGCCCCAGCATTTT,CASPWKGDGNQPQHF
once,TRBV4-1,TRBJ2-3,NA,TGCGCCAGCAGCCAAGTAGGGGCAGGAAAAGATACGCAGTATTTT,CASSQVGAGKDTQYF
NA,TRBV6-4,TRBJ2-7,TRBD2,TGTGCCAGCAGTGTGGGACTAGCGGGGGTCTACGAGCAGTACTTC,CASSVGLAGVYEQYF
NA,TRBV30,TRBJ1-2,TRBD1,TGTGCCTGGAGTCCAGGGGGCGCCGGGAATGGCTACACCTTC,CAWSPGGAGNGYTF
NA,TRBV11-2,TRBJ2-2,NA,TGTGCCAGCACTCTTATTCCGGTGTCCACCGGGGAGCTGTTTTTT,CASTLIPVSTGELFF
NA,TRBV30,TRBJ2-7,NA,TGTGCCTGGGACAGGTACTACGAGCAGTACTTC,CAWDRYYEQYF
NA,TRBV28,TRBJ1-2,NA,TGTGCCAGCACCACCGGGACAAATAATGGCTACACCTTC,CASTTGTNNGYTF
NA,TRBV5-1,TRBJ2-5,NA,TGCGCCAGCAGCTTGCTGGGGCAACCCAAAGAGACCCAGTACTTC,CASSLLGQPKETQYF
NA,TRBV6-5,TRBJ2-3,NA,TGTGCCAGCAGGGGCTTGGTGCCTGGTACGCAGTATTTT,CASRGLVPGTQYF
NA,TRBV7-3,TRBJ1-2,TRBD1,TGTGCCAGCAGCCCCGGGACAGGGCTGTATGGCTACACCTTC,CASSPGTGLYGYTF
NA,TRBV15,TRBJ1-1,TRBD1,TGTGCCACCAGCAGGGGGGGACAGGGAAAGACTGAAGCTTTCTTT,CATSRGGQGKTEAFF
NA,TRBV6-6,TRBJ1-2,NA,TGTGCCAGCAGTTCAGACTATGGCTACACCTTC,CASSSDYGYTF
NA,TRBV7-6,TRBJ2-2,NA,TGTGCCAGCAGCTCCGGGACATCGAACACCGGGGAGCTGTTTTTT,CASSSGTSNTGELFF
NA,TRBV10-3,TRBJ1-2,NA,TGTGCCATCAGTACCCCACAGGTCTATGGCTACACCTTC,CAISTPQVYGYTF
NA,TRBV25-1,TRBJ2-5,NA,TGTGCCAGCATTGCCCTAGACGGAGAGACCCAGTACTTC,CASIALDGETQYF
once,TRBV9,TRBJ2-7,TRBD1,TGTGCCAGCAGCCCCCGGGGACAGGGGGGTCCCCTGAGCTACGAGCAGTACTTC,CASSPRGQGGPLSYEQYF